The 6 T cell receptor beta chains presented below share a single source sample, sequenced in a study of T-cell memory formation after mild COVID-19. TCRdb re-called the 5' RACE reads through MiXCR, storing one row per CDR3 protein. This sample yields 450,000 to 650,000 distinct CDR3 sequences, of which roughly 22% are seen a single time; roughly 8.1% belongs to the top ten. The sequencing input was PBMCs or a T cell subset sorted from them (not recorded which). The receptors here all came from an adult woman who had mild COVID-19 (a few samples of this study predate the infection). Cell type and time point are not known.

CDR3 amino acids: CATSDYRGRRDTQYF. DNA for the CDR3: TGTGCCACCAGTGATTATAGGGGGAGAAGAGATACGCAGTATTTT. The rearrangement joins TRBV24-1 to TRBJ2-3; D possibly corresponds to TRBD1 (6 bases). The V gene's germline CDR1 is KGHDR and CDR2 SFDVKD. This CDR3 has 15 amino acids. V lost 2 bases to trimming and J lost 5 bases, with 13 bases between them.

The CDR3 DNA reads as TGCAGCGTTGAAGAAGGGCCTGCGGGAGCTTTCTTT. Translation gives CSVEEGPAGAFF. The chain recombines TRBV29-1 with TRBJ1-1, with no clear D. The CDR3 sequence is 12 residues long. Trimming cost V 0 bases and J 10 bases, with 12 bases left between them. CDR1 is SQVTM and CDR2 is ANQGSEA in the germline V gene.

This clonotype was observed a handful of times. The chain carries TRBV5-1 and TRBJ2-7; unclear D gene. V was shortened by 0 bases and J by 7 bases, with 26 bases between the two germline ends. CDR3 length equals 18 residues. Germline assignment: CDR1 SGHRS and CDR2 YFSETQ. The CDR3 nucleotides read TGCGCCAGCAGCTTGGGGTCGGTATTGGGCACGGCCCCGGAGGAGCAGTACTTC. This codes for CASSLGSVLGTAPEEQYF.

This clonotype was seen a few times. J is TRBJ2-1 and V is TRBV5-1; weak D call: TRBD2 (6 bases). Trimming left V 0 bases short and J 4 bases short, with 11 bases between. The CDR3 contains 15 residues. CDR1 and CDR2 from the germline V gene are SGHRS and YFSETQ. CDR3 protein: CASSLARRGYNEQFF. DNA of the CDR3: TGCGCCAGCAGCTTGGCGAGGCGGGGTTACAATGAGCAGTTCTTC.

This clonotype was detected a few times. The CDR3 here is CASSQDQGAVTEAFF. Written as DNA, the CDR3 is TGCGCCAGCAGCCAAGATCAGGGGGCAGTCACTGAAGCTTTCTTT. The chain is built from TRBV4-3 and TRBJ1-1, with 8 nucleotides matching TRBD1. The CDR3 length is 15 residues. The trim removed 0 bases at V and 4 bases at J, leaving 4 bases unmatched. CDR1 LGHNA and CDR2 YSLEER come from the germline V gene.

This chain uses TRBV19 with TRBJ2-7, with D possibly TRBD2 on 6 matching bases. CDR1 and CDR2 from the germline V gene are LNHDA and SQIVND (reference sequence). Trimming removed 3 bases at V and 3 bases at J, with 15 bases between. CDR3 length: 15 residues. The CDR3 DNA sequence: TGTGCCAGTAGTATCACCGGGACTGGTTACTACGAGCAGTACTTC. It is translated as CASSITGTGYYEQYF.